This note documents a single T cell receptor beta chain sequence. The data derive from a study of T cell changes during pregnancy in multiple sclerosis. CDR3 length: 15 residues. V lost 3 bases and J 6 bases, leaving 18 bases between the germline ends. Germline V lookup: CDR1 SGHDT, CDR2 YYEEEE. TCRdb's copy holds only in-frame clones and misses some; the assay was immunoSEQ multiplex PCR. Of 100,000 or so clones listed, about 91% were seen once; the top ten hold about 3.1%. The material was peripheral blood, obtained in the second trimester of pregnancy. The origin of this receptor is a female donor with multiple sclerosis, enrolled in a pregnancy study. The chain couples TRBV5-6 to TRBJ2-5; perhaps TRBD1 as D (6 bases). The CDR3 DNA reads as TGTGCCAGCAGCTCCCCAGGGGCTACAGGGCAGACCCAGTACTTC. This translates into CASSSPGATGQTQYF.